This is a list of T cell receptor beta chains from one sample in a study of cytomegalovirus exposure and HLA in healthy donors. Method: immunoSEQ multiplex PCR; TCRdb's copy keeps in-frame clones and lacks some. The sample lists about 280,000 clones; around 87% were seen once. The sample taken for sequencing was PBMCs. The receptor set was obtained from a woman aged 18-29 years in good health and CMV-seronegative. Each CDR3 is given with its conserved first and last residue. Fields, in order: J gene, V gene, CDR3 protein.

TRBJ1-1 TRBV28 CASSRTGTARTEAFF
TRBJ1-4 TRBV5-1 CASSLGGRGEKLFF
TRBJ1-6 TRBV5-1 CASSLGQRSSYNSPLHF
TRBJ2-7 TRBV9 CASSVGPQIPGTVISYEQYF
TRBJ2-2 TRBV6-5 CASSITTLGTGELFF
TRBJ2-1 TRBV25-1 CASSELGSYNEQFF
TRBJ2-1 TRBV28 CASGEGGSYNEQFF
TRBJ1-2 TRBV28 CASRTGFYGYTF
TRBJ1-2 TRBV6-5 CASRAGSFYGYTF
TRBJ1-5 TRBV19 CASRYGQGGNQPQHF
TRBJ2-7 TRBV9 CASSTHPGYEQYF
TRBJ2-3 TRBV27 CASSSWAGDTQYF
TRBJ1-1 TRBV27 CASSPTGNYVIAFF
TRBJ1-2 TRBV6-5 CASSKQGAYGYTF
TRBJ2-2 TRBV19 CASRVGTALGELFF
TRBJ1-1 TRBV7-9 CASSAFPPSQAAEAFF
TRBJ2-5 TRBV5-1 CASSWAGTTKETQYF
TRBJ1-2 TRBV4-1 CASSQPQRGRIGYTF
TRBJ1-2 TRBV10-3 CAISELRTGAGYGYTF
TRBJ2-7 TRBV28 CASGPYEQYF
TRBJ1-1 TRBV5-4 CASSSTGNTEAFF
TRBJ1-4 TRBV27 CASSPRQNEKLFF
TRBJ1-2 TRBV28 CASRPTVNYGYTF
TRBJ2-5 TRBV25-1 CASLAGETQYF
TRBJ2-7 TRBV28 CASSLNGYEQYF
TRBJ1-5 TRBV5-6 CASSFRGGNQPQHF
TRBJ2-1 TRBV6-1 CASRRISSYNEQFF
TRBJ1-1 TRBV30 CAWSGGLTLRNTEAFF
TRBJ1-1 TRBV9 CASSVGWSDTEAFF
TRBJ1-1 TRBV28 CASSIQGRRNTEAFF
TRBJ2-1 TRBV27 CASSLNPRSSYNEQFF
TRBJ2-1 TRBV5-1 CASSLATTSSEQFF
TRBJ2-4 TRBV6-5 CASSYSRWGTANIQYF
TRBJ2-7 TRBV29-1 CSGRLAGGPSGEQYF
TRBJ1-2 TRBV6-5 CASSQGVYGYTF
TRBJ1-5 TRBV10-2 CASSDPGEQPQHF
TRBJ2-3 TRBV6-6 CASSDVAGPTDTQYF
TRBJ1-2 TRBV5-5 CASSFSGQGLGYTF
TRBJ1-5 TRBV19 CASSMDIWAGMQPQHF
TRBJ2-2 TRBV9 CASSEVADTGELFF
TRBJ1-2 TRBV5-6 CASSLSPGQGYYGYTF
TRBJ1-1 TRBV28 CASSTTGVHTEAFF
TRBJ2-7 TRBV7-9 CASSSLGVRASYEQYF
TRBJ1-6 TRBV7-8 CASSPRLAGADYNSPLHF
TRBJ1-2 TRBV28 CASSFPGQGNYGYTF
TRBJ2-5 TRBV5-4 CASSSLEETQYF
TRBJ1-6 TRBV15 CATSGRGTLRSPLHF
TRBJ1-1 TRBV6-5 CASSYSDKKVSTEAFF
TRBJ2-1 TRBV6-5 CASSFLADRGEGEQFF
TRBJ1-6 TRBV30 CAVVGRSDNSPLHF
TRBJ2-7 TRBV29-1 CSVRGTPAESLSSYEQYF
TRBJ2-7 TRBV10-1 CASSESSYEQYF
TRBJ2-5 TRBV19 CATSGQGGRETQYF
TRBJ1-3 TRBV27 CASSSGYRRPTF
TRBJ1-1 TRBV9 CASSVFGQNTEAFF
TRBJ1-2 TRBV6-4 CASSGTANYGYTF
TRBJ2-7 TRBV9 CASSPWGGRSYEQYF
TRBJ1-5 TRBV5-1 CASSSGTGKGQPQHF
TRBJ2-5 TRBV5-1 CASSDLGGETQYF
TRBJ2-3 TRBV5-6 CASSLSGTRTDTQYF